This entry concerns a single TCR beta chain. This sample is drawn from a study of blood T cell repertoires in COVID-19. Study-wide context: Sites in the United States, Italy and Spain provided acute and convalescent COVID-19 samples. PBMCs, B-cell-depleted T cells, or T cells provided the cDNA or gDNA that made up the material.

In the original workflow: Reference gene primer amplification in the assay estimated nucleated cell counts. Sequencing used immunoSEQ multiplex PCR; TCRdb keeps in-frame clones, though not all of them. The V and J calls and clone size are taken from that table; D and trimming were inferred from the DNA. The table has 250,000 to 300,000 clones, roughly 79% seen once. The material sequenced was peripheral blood. The TCR was taken from a woman aged 60 to 75 with active or convalescent COVID-19.

CDR3 protein: CASSSLAGDEETQYF. The CDR3 coding sequence is TGTGCCAGCAGCTCCCTAGCGGGGGATGAGGAGACCCAGTACTTC. This chain joins TRBV3-1 (or the pseudogene TRBV3-2) and TRBJ2-5; 10 bases align to TRBD2. CDR1 and CDR2 from the germline V gene are LGHDT and YNNKEL (reference sequence). V gave up 5 bases and J gave up 5 bases; unmatched junction bases: 8. The CDR3 sequence is 15 residues long.